These T cell receptor beta chains were read from a single sample in a study of T cells in Graves' hyperthyroidism and ophthalmopathy. Via MiXCR, TCRdb re-called the multiplex PCR reads, giving one row per CDR3 protein. The data show a few hundred thousand distinct CDR3 sequences, 35% to 55% seen once. The material sequenced was peripheral blood or thyroid tissue (not recorded which). Receptors originate from a woman aged 18 to 35 with Graves' hyperthyroidism. Both conserved end residues are part of each CDR3. A D gene is named only where the DNA matches it firmly.

cdr3_aa | j_call | d_call | v_call
CASSQGLAGNTEAFF | TRBJ1-1 | NA | TRBV4-1
CATSSLLGGTNSPLHF | TRBJ1-6 | NA | TRBV15
CASSLGLETQYF | TRBJ2-5 | NA | TRBV7-2
CASSEGAGRELYEQYF | TRBJ2-7 | TRBD2 | TRBV25-1
CASSLWAGANSPLHF | TRBJ1-6 | NA | TRBV7-8
CAISGTKYAANF | TRBJ2-7 | NA | TRBV10-3
CASSLTRSGNETQYF | NA | NA | TRBV7-3
CASSVGGAGTNEKLFF | TRBJ1-4 | NA | TRBV9
CASSPRQVAGNQPQHF | TRBJ1-5 | NA | TRBV18
CASSLSGYNEQYF | TRBJ2-7 | NA | TRBV11-2
CASSFWPGGTEAFF | TRBJ1-1 | TRBD1 | TRBV12-3/TRBV12-4
CASSSRDRGSTYEQYF | TRBJ2-7 | TRBD1 | TRBV13
CASSFTRGEGETQYF | TRBJ2-5 | NA | TRBV7-3
CASSLTDRAEQYF | TRBJ2-7 | TRBD1 | TRBV5-1
CASSETGQPQHF | TRBJ1-5 | NA | TRBV10-1
CSARDLAGGQPQHF | TRBJ1-5 | TRBD1 | TRBV20-1
CASSLSASGTQYF | TRBJ2-5 | TRBD2 | TRBV7-3
CASSIQGTGTGELFF | TRBJ2-2 | NA | TRBV19
CSVEDGGTGEGEQYF | TRBJ2-7 | TRBD1 | TRBV29-1
CASSLIEETYEQYF | TRBJ2-7 | NA | TRBV12-3/TRBV12-4
CASNAGTLTEAFF | TRBJ1-1 | NA | TRBV11-3
CASSPQNGYEQYF | TRBJ2-7 | NA | TRBV3-1
CASSLDPRIYGYTF | TRBJ1-2 | NA | TRBV11-2
CASGGTGQSLFF | TRBJ2-2 | NA | TRBV7-6
CASSEDRVSHQPQHF | TRBJ1-5 | TRBD1 | TRBV2
CASSVAGGRITF | TRBJ1-2 | NA | TRBV9
CASSHPGQGGGYTF | TRBJ1-2 | TRBD1 | TRBV7-9
CSAKRSGLAGVLGTGELFF | TRBJ2-2 | TRBD2 | TRBV20-1
CASLEGTYPGETQYF | TRBJ2-5 | NA | TRBV2
CASSARPYEQYF | TRBJ2-7 | NA | TRBV13
CASSRDFSTDTQYF | TRBJ2-3 | NA | TRBV6-6
CASALREGRGYTF | TRBJ1-2 | NA | TRBV7-8
CASSPRTSRNTGELFF | TRBJ2-2 | TRBD2 | TRBV11-2
CSVPLVDTDTQYF | TRBJ2-3 | NA | TRBV20-1
CSVMGRLSGANEQYF | TRBJ2-7 | NA | TRBV29-1
CSHDRAETQYF | TRBJ2-5 | TRBD1 | TRBV29-1
CASSGGSSSGNTIYF | TRBJ1-3 | NA | TRBV11-2
CASSRSGWDTEAFF | TRBJ1-1 | NA | TRBV7-9
CASSFTGTEAFF | TRBJ1-1 | NA | TRBV6-6
CAWSGWELATNEKLFF | TRBJ1-4 | NA | TRBV30
CSPGTGIMNTEAFF | TRBJ1-1 | TRBD1 | TRBV29-1